This is a list of T cell receptor beta chains from one sample in a study of OX40 agonist ivuxolimab in advanced cancers. Sequencing was performed with immunoSEQ multiplex PCR; in TCRdb, only in-frame clones are kept and a portion is missing. The sample records 50,000 to 70,000 clones, approximately 88% being singletons. The sample in question was CD4+ or CD8+ T cells sorted from blood, obtained in a trial of the OX40 agonist ivuxolimab. Receptors originate from an adult with an advanced solid tumor such as melanoma, head and neck, liver or kidney cancer. CDR3s include the opening cysteine and the closing phenylalanine or tryptophan. D genes are given only for firm matches. Clone size is not always given. Where it is, it says once, few, many or a class for expanded clones.

few	TRBV6-5	TRBJ2-2	.	CASSLTGTSTGELFF	TGTGCCAGCAGTCTTACCGGGACATCCACCGGGGAGCTGTTTTTT
.	TRBV5-4	TRBJ1-2	TRBD1	CASSSTSGTVIYGYTF	TGTGCCAGCAGCTCAACCTCCGGGACAGTGATCTATGGCTACACCTTC
.	TRBV7-8	TRBJ1-1	.	CASSLTGAAFF	TGTGCCAGCAGCTTAACAGGAGCCGCTTTCTTT
.	TRBV7-6	TRBJ1-2	TRBD1	CASSAETGYDGYTF	TGTGCCAGCAGCGCCGAGACAGGGTACGATGGCTACACCTTC
.	TRBV28	TRBJ2-7	TRBD1	CASSFPMGQGTSYEQYF	TGTGCCAGCAGTTTCCCTATGGGACAGGGGACCTCCTACGAGCAGTACTTC
.	TRBV5-6	TRBJ2-2	TRBD2	CASSFSGRGTGELFF	TGTGCCAGCAGCTTTAGCGGGAGAGGAACCGGGGAGCTGTTTTTT
few	TRBV2	TRBJ1-5	.	CASSGTTYSNQPQHF	TGTGCCAGCAGTGGAACCACCTATAGCAATCAGCCCCAGCATTTT
.	TRBV9	TRBJ2-1	TRBD1	CASSVETGHVEQFF	TGTGCCAGCAGCGTAGAGACAGGGCACGTTGAGCAGTTCTTC
.	TRBV15	TRBJ2-1	.	CATSRNYNEQFF	TGTGCCACCAGCAGAAACTACAATGAGCAGTTCTTC
few	TRBV6-5	TRBJ1-1	.	CASSYEAAARAFF	TGTGCCAGCAGTTACGAAGCGGCGGCGAGAGCTTTCTTT
.	TRBV10-3	TRBJ2-7	TRBD1	CAIGDRGSSYEQYF	TGTGCCATCGGGGACAGGGGGAGCTCCTACGAGCAGTACTTC
many	TRBV11-3	TRBJ2-1	TRBD1	CASSSHGQGSYNEQFF	TGTGCCAGCAGCTCCCATGGACAGGGAAGCTACAATGAGCAGTTCTTC
.	TRBV5-6	TRBJ2-7	.	CASSLELGLGEQYF	TGTGCCAGCAGCTTGGAGCTGGGTTTAGGCGAGCAGTACTTC
.	TRBV9	TRBJ1-1	.	CASSVSFSPRDEAFF	TGTGCCAGCAGCGTTTCCTTTTCCCCTAGAGATGAAGCTTTCTTT
.	TRBV11-2	TRBJ2-1	.	CASSLVPREQFF	TGTGCCAGCAGCTTAGTCCCACGTGAGCAGTTCTTC
.	TRBV6-1	TRBJ1-5	.	CASSARVGVQPQHF	TGTGCCAGCAGTGCAAGGGTTGGGGTTCAGCCCCAGCATTTT
once	TRBV27	TRBJ1-5	.	CASSSISAIEGSNQPQHF	TGTGCCAGCAGTTCCATATCGGCCATAGAAGGAAGCAATCAGCCCCAGCATTTT
.	TRBV29-1	TRBJ1-1	TRBD1	CSATGGGAFF	TGCAGCGCCACAGGGGGGGGAGCTTTCTTT
.	TRBV4-1	TRBJ1-2	.	CASSQVSGSYGYTF	TGCGCCAGCAGCCAAGTTTCAGGTTCCTATGGCTACACCTTC
.	TRBV29-1	TRBJ1-1	TRBD1	CSVGTGGLMNTEAFF	TGCAGCGTTGGGACAGGGGGTTTGATGAACACTGAAGCTTTCTTT
.	TRBV4-1	TRBJ2-2	.	CASSPRGYTGELFF	TGCGCCAGCAGCCCACGGGGTTACACCGGGGAGCTGTTTTTT
.	TRBV19	TRBJ1-5	.	CASSMWDSNQPQHF	TGTGCCAGTAGTATGTGGGACAGCAATCAGCCCCAGCATTTT
.	TRBV13	TRBJ2-7	.	CASSSGAYEQYF	TGTGCCAGCAGCTCCGGGGCTTACGAGCAGTACTTC
.	TRBV7-9	TRBJ2-1	.	CASSYTSNNEQFF	TGTGCCAGCAGCTATACTAGCAACAATGAGCAGTTCTTC
.	TRBV19	TRBJ1-1	.	CASMSANTEAFF	TGTGCCAGTATGTCTGCGAACACTGAAGCTTTCTTT
.	TRBV5-1	TRBJ1-5	TRBD1	CASSFLRQGRDQPQHF	TGCGCCAGCAGCTTCCTAAGACAGGGGAGAGATCAGCCCCAGCATTTT
.	TRBV11-1	TRBJ1-2	.	CASSRNSHYGYTF	TGTGCCAGCAGCCGAAACTCCCACTATGGCTACACCTTC
.	TRBV5-5	TRBJ2-3	.	CASSLSSDTQYF	TGTGCCAGCAGCTTGTCCTCAGATACGCAGTATTTT
.	TRBV4-3	TRBJ1-1	.	CASSQDASRGIIEAFF	TGCGCCAGCAGCCAAGACGCCTCTAGGGGCATTATCGAAGCTTTCTTT
.	TRBV6-6	TRBJ1-5	TRBD1	CASSYLGQGAQPQHF	TGTGCCAGCAGTTATCTCGGACAGGGGGCTCAGCCCCAGCATTTT
.	TRBV9	TRBJ2-7	TRBD2	CASSVGREGSYEQYF	TGTGCCAGCAGCGTAGGGAGGGAGGGTTCCTACGAGCAGTACTTC
.	TRBV6-5	TRBJ1-3	.	CASSYYGGNTIYF	TGTGCCAGCAGTTATTATGGTGGAAACACCATATATTTT
.	TRBV5-6	TRBJ1-6	.	CASSPGGAYNSPLHF	TGTGCCAGCAGCCCCGGGGGCGCCTATAATTCACCCCTCCACTTT
.	TRBV4-1	TRBJ1-2	TRBD1	CASSPQAVTGGVFGYTF	TGCGCCAGCAGCCCGCAAGCCGTAACAGGGGGAGTATTTGGCTACACCTTC
.	TRBV29-1	TRBJ2-2	.	CSARHPNTGELFF	TGCAGCGCGCGACATCCGAACACCGGGGAGCTGTTTTTT
.	TRBV5-8	TRBJ1-2	TRBD1	CASRPGQGGYGYTF	TGTGCCAGCAGGCCCGGACAGGGCGGCTATGGCTACACCTTC
.	TRBV28	TRBJ2-1	TRBD2	CASSLLAGDNEQFF	TGTGCCAGCAGTTTACTAGCGGGGGACAATGAGCAGTTCTTC
.	TRBV5-1	TRBJ2-1	TRBD2	CASSPSSGTYNEQFF	TGCGCCAGCAGCCCCTCTAGCGGGACCTACAATGAGCAGTTCTTC
.	TRBV21-1	TRBJ1-4	.	CASSKGTTPTNEKLFF	TGTGCCAGCAGCAAAGGCACCACCCCAACTAATGAAAAACTGTTTTTT
once	TRBV5-1	TRBJ2-5	.	CASSLGQGQETQYF	TGCGCCAGCAGCTTGGGCCAGGGGCAAGAGACCCAGTACTTC